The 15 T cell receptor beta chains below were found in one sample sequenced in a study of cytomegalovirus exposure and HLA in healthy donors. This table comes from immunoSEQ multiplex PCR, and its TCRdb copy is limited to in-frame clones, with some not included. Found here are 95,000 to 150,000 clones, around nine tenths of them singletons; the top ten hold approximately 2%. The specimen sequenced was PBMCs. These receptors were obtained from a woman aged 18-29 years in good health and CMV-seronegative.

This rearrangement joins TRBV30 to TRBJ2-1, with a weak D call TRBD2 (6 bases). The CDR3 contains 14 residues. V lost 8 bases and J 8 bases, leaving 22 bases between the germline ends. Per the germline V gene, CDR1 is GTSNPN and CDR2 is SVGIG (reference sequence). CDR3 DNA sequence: TGTGCCGGGAAGGTTCCTAGCGCGTTCTATGAGCAGTTCTTC. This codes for CAGKVPSAFYEQFF.

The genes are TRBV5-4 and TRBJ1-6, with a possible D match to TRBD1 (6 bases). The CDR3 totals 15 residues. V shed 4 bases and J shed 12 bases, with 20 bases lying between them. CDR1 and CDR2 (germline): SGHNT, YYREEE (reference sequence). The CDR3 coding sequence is TGTGCCAGCAGCCTTGGTAGAGGGGGGGGAGGACCCCTCCACTTT. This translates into CASSLGRGGGGPLHF.

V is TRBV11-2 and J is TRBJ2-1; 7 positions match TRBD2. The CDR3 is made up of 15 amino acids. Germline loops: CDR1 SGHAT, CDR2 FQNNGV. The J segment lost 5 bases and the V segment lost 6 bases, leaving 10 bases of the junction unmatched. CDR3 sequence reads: CASRIVSGRDNEQFF. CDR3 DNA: TGTGCCAGCAGAATAGTTAGCGGGCGGGACAATGAGCAGTTCTTC.

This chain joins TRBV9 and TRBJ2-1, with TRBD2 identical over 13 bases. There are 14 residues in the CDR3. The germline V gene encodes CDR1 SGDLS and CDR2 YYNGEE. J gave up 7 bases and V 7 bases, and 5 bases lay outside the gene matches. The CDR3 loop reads CASGLAGVSNEQFF. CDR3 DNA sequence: TGTGCCAGCGGACTAGCGGGAGTATCAAATGAGCAGTTCTTC. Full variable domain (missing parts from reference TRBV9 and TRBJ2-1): DSGVTQTPKHLITATGQRVTLRCSPRSGDLSVYWYQQSLDQGLQFLIQYYNGEERAKGNILERFSAQQFPDLHSELNLSSLELGDSALYFCASGLAGVSNEQFFGPGTRLTVL.

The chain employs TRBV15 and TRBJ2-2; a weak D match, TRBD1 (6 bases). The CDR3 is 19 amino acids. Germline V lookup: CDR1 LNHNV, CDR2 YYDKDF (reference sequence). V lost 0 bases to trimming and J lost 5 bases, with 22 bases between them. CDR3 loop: CATSRDVGQGLVITGELFF. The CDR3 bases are TGTGCCACCAGCAGAGATGTTGGGCAGGGGCTAGTCATTACCGGGGAGCTGTTTTTT. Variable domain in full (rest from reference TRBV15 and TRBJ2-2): DAMVIQNPRYQVTQFGKPVTLSCSQTLNHNVMYWYQQKSSQAPKLLFHYYDKDFNNEADTPDNFQSRRPNTSFCFLDIRSPGLGDTAMYLCATSRDVGQGLVITGELFFGEGSRLTVL.

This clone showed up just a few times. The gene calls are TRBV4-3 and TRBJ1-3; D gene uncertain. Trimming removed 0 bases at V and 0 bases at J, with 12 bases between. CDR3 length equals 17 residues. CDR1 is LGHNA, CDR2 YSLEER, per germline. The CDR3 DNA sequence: TGCGCCAGCAGCCAAGATGCTTTCGGGTCCTCTGGAAACACCATATATTTT. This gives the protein CASSQDAFGSSGNTIYF.

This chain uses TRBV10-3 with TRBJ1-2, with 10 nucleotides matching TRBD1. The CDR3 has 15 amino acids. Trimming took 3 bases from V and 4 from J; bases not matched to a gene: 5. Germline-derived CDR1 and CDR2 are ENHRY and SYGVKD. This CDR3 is CAISDQRDRGYGYTF. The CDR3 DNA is TGTGCCATCAGTGACCAACGGGACAGGGGCTATGGCTACACCTTC.

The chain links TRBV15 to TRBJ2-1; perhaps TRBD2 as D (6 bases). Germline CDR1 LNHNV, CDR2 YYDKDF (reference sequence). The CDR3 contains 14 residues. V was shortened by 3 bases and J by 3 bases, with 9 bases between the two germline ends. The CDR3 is CATSRSGFYNEQFF. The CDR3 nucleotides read TGTGCCACCAGCAGGAGCGGGTTCTACAATGAGCAGTTCTTC.

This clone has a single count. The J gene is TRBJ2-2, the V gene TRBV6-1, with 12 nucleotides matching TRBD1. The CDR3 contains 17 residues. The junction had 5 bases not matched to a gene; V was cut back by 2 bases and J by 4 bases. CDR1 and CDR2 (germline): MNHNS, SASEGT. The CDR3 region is CASSERDRGPGTGELFF. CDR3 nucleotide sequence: TGTGCCAGCAGTGAACGGGACAGGGGGCCGGGCACCGGGGAGCTGTTTTTT.

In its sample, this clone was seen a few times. The CDR3: CATLRGGQGAEAFF. The CDR3, as DNA: TGTGCCACCCTAAGAGGGGGACAGGGGGCTGAAGCTTTCTTT. V gene TRBV6-5 combines with J gene TRBJ1-1, with TRBD1 matching over 11 bases. This CDR3 spans 14 amino acids. CDR1 and CDR2 (germline): MNHEY, SVGAGI. The junction had 10 bases not matched to a gene; V was cut back by 10 bases and J by 6 bases.

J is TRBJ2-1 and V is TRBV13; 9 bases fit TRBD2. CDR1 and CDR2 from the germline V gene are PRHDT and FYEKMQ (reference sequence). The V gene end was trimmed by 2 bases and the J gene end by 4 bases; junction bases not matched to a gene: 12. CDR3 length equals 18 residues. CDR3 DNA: TGTGCCAGCAGCTTATCGATGATTCGGACTAGCGAATACAATGAGCAGTTCTTC. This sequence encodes CASSLSMIRTSEYNEQFF. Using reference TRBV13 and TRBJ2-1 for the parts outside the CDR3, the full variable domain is AAGVIQSPRHLIKEKRETATLKCYPIPRHDTVYWYQQGPGQDPQFLISFYEKMQSDKGSIPDRFSAQQFSDYHSELNMSSLELGDSALYFCASSLSMIRTSEYNEQFFGPGTRLTVL.

For the CDR3, the DNA is TGTGCCACCGCCGGACAGGGAAATGAAAAACTGTTTTTT. It is translated as CATAGQGNEKLFF. This chain uses TRBV19 with TRBJ1-4; the match to TRBD1 covers 8 bases. The V gene's germline CDR1 is LNHDA and CDR2 SQIVND (reference sequence). Trimming at V came to 10 bases and at J to 5 bases, leaving 6 bases not matched to a gene. The CDR3 covers 13 residues.

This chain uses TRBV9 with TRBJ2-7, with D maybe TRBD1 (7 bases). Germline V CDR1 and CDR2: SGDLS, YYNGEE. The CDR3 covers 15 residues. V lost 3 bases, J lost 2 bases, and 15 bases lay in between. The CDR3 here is CASSASGGPTYEQYF. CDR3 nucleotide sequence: TGTGCCAGCAGCGCCTCAGGGGGGCCGACCTACGAGCAGTACTTC.

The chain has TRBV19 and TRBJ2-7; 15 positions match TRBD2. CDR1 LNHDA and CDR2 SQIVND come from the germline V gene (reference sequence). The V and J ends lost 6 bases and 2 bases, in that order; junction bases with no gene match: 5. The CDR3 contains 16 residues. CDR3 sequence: CASRKGLAGGTYEQYF. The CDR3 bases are TGTGCCAGTAGGAAAGGACTAGCGGGAGGGACCTACGAGCAGTACTTC.

The CDR3 loop is CASSPRQGPSEQFF. The CDR3, as DNA: TGCGCCAGCAGCCCACGACAGGGCCCAAGTGAGCAGTTCTTC. The V call is TRBV4-1, the J call TRBJ2-1, with 7 bases identical to TRBD1. V was pared by 4 bases and J by 9 bases, with 9 bases of the junction left unmatched. Germline CDR1 reads MGHRA; CDR2 reads YSYEKL. This CDR3 is built from 14 residues.